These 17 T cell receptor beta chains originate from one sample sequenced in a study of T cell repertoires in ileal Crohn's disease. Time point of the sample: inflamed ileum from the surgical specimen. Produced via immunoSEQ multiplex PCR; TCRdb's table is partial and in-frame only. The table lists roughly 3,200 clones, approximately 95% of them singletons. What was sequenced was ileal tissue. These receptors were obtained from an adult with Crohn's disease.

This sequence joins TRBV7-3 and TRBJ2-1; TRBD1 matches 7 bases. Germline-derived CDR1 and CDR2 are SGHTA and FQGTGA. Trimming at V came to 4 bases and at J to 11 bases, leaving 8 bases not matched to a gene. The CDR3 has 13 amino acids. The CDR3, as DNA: TGTGCCAGCAGCTCCGATGGACAGGACCAGCAGTTCTTC. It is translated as CASSSDGQDQQFF.

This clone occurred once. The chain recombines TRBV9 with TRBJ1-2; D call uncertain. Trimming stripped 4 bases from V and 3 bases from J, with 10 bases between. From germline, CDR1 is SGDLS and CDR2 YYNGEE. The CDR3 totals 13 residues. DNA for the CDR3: TGTGCCAGCAGCCTACGGACGGACTATGGCTACACCTTC. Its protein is CASSLRTDYGYTF.

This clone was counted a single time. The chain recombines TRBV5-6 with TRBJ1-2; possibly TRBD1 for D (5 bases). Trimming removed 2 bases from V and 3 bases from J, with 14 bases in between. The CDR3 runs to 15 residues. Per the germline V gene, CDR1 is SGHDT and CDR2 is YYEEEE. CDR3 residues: CASSLWGGIHYGYTF. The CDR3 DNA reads TGTGCCAGCAGCTTATGGGGGGGAATCCACTATGGCTACACCTTC.

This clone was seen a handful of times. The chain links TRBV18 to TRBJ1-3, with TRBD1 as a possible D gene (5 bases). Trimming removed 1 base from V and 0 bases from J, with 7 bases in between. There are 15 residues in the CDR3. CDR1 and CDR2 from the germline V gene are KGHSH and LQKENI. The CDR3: CASSPQGSSGNTIYF. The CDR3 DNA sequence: TGTGCCAGCTCACCACAGGGGAGCTCTGGAAACACCATATATTTT. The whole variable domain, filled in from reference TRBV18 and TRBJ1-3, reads NAGVMQNPRHLVRRRGQEARLRCSPMKGHSHVYWYRQLPEEGLKFMVYLQKENIIDESGMPKERFSAEFPKEGPSILRIQQVVRGDSAAYFCASSPQGSSGNTIYFGEGSWLTVV.

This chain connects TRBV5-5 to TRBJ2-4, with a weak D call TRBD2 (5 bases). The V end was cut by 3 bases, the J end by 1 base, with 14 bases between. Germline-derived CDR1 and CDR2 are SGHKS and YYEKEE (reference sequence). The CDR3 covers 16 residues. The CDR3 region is CASSSWGAEAKNIQYF. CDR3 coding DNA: TGTGCCAGCAGCTCCTGGGGAGCCGAGGCCAAAAACATTCAGTACTTC.

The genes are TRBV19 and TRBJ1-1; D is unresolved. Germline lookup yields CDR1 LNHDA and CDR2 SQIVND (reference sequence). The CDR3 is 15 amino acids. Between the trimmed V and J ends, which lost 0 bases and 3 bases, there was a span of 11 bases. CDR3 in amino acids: CASSIDPGGYTEAFF. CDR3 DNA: TGTGCCAGTAGTATAGATCCAGGCGGATACACTGAAGCTTTCTTT.

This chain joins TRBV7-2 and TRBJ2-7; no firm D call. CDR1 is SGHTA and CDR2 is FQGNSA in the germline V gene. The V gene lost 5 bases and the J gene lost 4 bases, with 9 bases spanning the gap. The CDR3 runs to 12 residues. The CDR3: CASSPWRYEQYF. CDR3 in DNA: TGTGCCAGCAGCCCTTGGCGATACGAGCAGTACTTC.

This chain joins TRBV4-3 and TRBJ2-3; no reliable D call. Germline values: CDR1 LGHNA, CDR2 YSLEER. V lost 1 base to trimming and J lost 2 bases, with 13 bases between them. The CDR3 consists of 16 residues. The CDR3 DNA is TGCGCCAGCAGCCAAGCCGGACCGCCTAACACAGATACGCAGTATTTT. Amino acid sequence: CASSQAGPPNTDTQYF.

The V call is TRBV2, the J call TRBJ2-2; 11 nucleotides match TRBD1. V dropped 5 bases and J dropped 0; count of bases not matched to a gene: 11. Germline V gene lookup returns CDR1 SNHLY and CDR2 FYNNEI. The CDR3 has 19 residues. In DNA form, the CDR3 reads TGTGCCAGCAGTCTCCCGGGACAGGGGGTTCATACGAACACCGGGGAGCTGTTTTTT. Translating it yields CASSLPGQGVHTNTGELFF.

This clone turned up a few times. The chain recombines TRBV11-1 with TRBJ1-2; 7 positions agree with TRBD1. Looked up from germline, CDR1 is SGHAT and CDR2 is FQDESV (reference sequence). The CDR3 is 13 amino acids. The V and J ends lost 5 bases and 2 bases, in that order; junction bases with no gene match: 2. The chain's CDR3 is CASSQDRNYGYTF. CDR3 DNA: TGTGCCAGCAGCCAGGACAGGAACTATGGCTACACCTTC.

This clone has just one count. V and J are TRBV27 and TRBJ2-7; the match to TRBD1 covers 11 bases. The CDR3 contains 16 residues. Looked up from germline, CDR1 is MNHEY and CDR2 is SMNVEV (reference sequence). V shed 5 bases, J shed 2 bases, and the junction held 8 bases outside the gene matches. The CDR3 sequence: CASSPGQGASTYEQYF. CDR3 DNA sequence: TGTGCCAGCAGTCCCGGACAGGGGGCCTCGACCTACGAGCAGTACTTC.

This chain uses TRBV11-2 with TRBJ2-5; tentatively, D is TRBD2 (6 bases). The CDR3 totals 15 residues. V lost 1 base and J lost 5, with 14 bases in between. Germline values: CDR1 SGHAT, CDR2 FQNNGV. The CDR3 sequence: CASSLGAGYGETQYF. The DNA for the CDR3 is TGTGCCAGCAGCTTAGGTGCGGGGTACGGGGAGACCCAGTACTTC. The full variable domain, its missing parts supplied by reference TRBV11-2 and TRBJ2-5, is EAGVAQSPRYKIIEKRQSVAFWCNPISGHATLYWYQQILGQGPKLLIQFQNNGVVDDSQLPKDRFSAERLKGVDSTLKIQPAKLEDSAVYLCASSLGAGYGETQYFGPGTRLLVL.

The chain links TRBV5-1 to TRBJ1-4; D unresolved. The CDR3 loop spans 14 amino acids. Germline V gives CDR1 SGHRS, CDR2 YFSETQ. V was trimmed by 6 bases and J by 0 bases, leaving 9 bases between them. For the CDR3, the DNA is TGCGCCAGCACCCTAGGGACAACTAATGAAAAACTGTTTTTT. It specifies CASTLGTTNEKLFF.

In DNA, the CDR3 is TGTGCCAGCTCAGGACTAGCGGACAATGAGCAGTTCTTC. Protein: CASSGLADNEQFF. The chain recombines TRBV18 with TRBJ2-1, with TRBD2 matching 10 bases. The CDR3 is 13 residues long. The germline V gene encodes CDR1 KGHSH and CDR2 LQKENI. J lost 5 bases, V lost 5 bases, and 0 bases had no gene match.

The CDR3 reads CASSYIVKNTEAFF. The DNA for the CDR3 is TGTGCCAGCAGTTACATCGTAAAGAACACTGAAGCTTTCTTT. The gene calls are TRBV6-6 and TRBJ1-1, with unresolved D. Germline assignment: CDR1 MNHNY and CDR2 SVGAGI (reference sequence). The V end was cut by 2 bases, the J end by 1 base, with 8 bases between. This CDR3 comprises 14 residues.

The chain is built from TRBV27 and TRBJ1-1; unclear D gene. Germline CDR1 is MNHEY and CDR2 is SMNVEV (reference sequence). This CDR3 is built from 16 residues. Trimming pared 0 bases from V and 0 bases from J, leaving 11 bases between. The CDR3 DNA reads TGTGCCAGCAGTTTATCGTACGGACTGATGAACACTGAAGCTTTCTTT. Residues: CASSLSYGLMNTEAFF.

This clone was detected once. The CDR3 nucleotides are TGCGCCAGCTTGGAAGGGACTAGCCTAGGCAATGAGCAGTTCTTC. Its translation: CASLEGTSLGNEQFF. The chain links TRBV10-2 to TRBJ2-1; 9 bases agree with TRBD2. With V trimmed by 8 bases and J by 6 bases, 11 bases remained unmatched. CDR1 is WSHSY and CDR2 is SAAADI in the germline V gene. This CDR3 region has 15 residues.